One sample yielded the 21 T cell receptor beta chains listed below, sequenced in a study of OX40 agonist ivuxolimab in advanced cancers. Method: immunoSEQ multiplex PCR; TCRdb's copy keeps in-frame clones and lacks some. The sample records tens of thousands of clones, roughly 85% being singletons. The sequenced sample was CD4+ or CD8+ T cells sorted from blood, obtained in a trial of the OX40 agonist ivuxolimab. Source of these receptors: an adult with an advanced solid tumor such as melanoma, head and neck, liver or kidney cancer.

The J gene is TRBJ1-5, the V gene TRBV28, with no clear D. Germline V gene data show CDR1 as MDHEN and CDR2 as SYDVKM. V lost 3 bases and J lost 5, with 8 bases in between. The CDR3 runs 13 residues. The CDR3 DNA reads as TGTGCCAGCAGTTTCGTAATGGATCAGCCCCAGCATTTT. Amino acids: CASSFVMDQPQHF.

This CDR3 reads CASSWRAITNYGYTF. The CDR3 coding sequence is TGTGCCAGCAGCTGGAGGGCGATTACTAACTATGGCTACACCTTC. The gene calls are TRBV5-6 and TRBJ1-2; no reliable D call. Germline V gene data show CDR1 as SGHDT and CDR2 as YYEEEE. The length of the CDR3 is 15 residues. The V and J ends lost 3 bases and 0 bases respectively, with 12 bases between them.

The chain links TRBV6-5 to TRBJ2-7; 8 nucleotides agree with TRBD2. This CDR3 region has 15 residues. The germline gives CDR1 MNHEY, CDR2 SVGAGI. V gave up 5 bases and J gave up 7 bases; unmatched junction bases: 13. The DNA of the CDR3 is TGTGCCAGCAGTCCGGGGGTAGCGGGACTTCGTGAGCAGTACTTC. It codes for CASSPGVAGLREQYF.

The chain couples TRBV5-1 to TRBJ2-3; no clear D. Germline V gene lookup returns CDR1 SGHRS and CDR2 YFSETQ. This CDR3 is 13 amino acids long. V gave up 2 bases and J gave up 5 bases, with 9 bases separating them. CDR3: CASSLPEVDTQYF. The CDR3 nucleotides are TGCGCCAGCAGCTTACCCGAGGTAGATACGCAGTATTTT.

The CDR3 loop reads CASSLSGVNEKLFF. The CDR3 nucleotides read TGCGCCAGCAGCTTGTCGGGGGTGAATGAAAAACTGTTTTTT. The chain links TRBV5-1 to TRBJ1-4; D is possibly TRBD1 (5 bases). V lost 1 base and J 5 bases, leaving 9 bases between the germline ends. Germline V gene sequence: CDR1 SGHRS, CDR2 YFSETQ. This CDR3 region has 14 residues. Variable domain in full (rest from reference TRBV5-1 and TRBJ1-4): KAGVTQTPRYLIKTRGQQVTLSCSPISGHRSVSWYQQTPGQGLQFLFEYFSETQRNKGNFPGRFSGRQFSNSRSEMNVSTLELGDSALYLCASSLSGVNEKLFFGSGTQLSVL.

The chain carries TRBV4-2 and TRBJ2-7; 8 bases map to TRBD2. Per germline, CDR1 LGHNA and CDR2 YNFKEQ. After removal of 0 bases from V and 4 bases from J, the junction contained 8 bases not matched to a gene. CDR3 length equals 16 residues. CDR3 coding DNA: TGTGCCAGCAGCCAAGATACGAGCGGGAGCACTTACGAGCAGTACTTC. It specifies CASSQDTSGSTYEQYF.

V and J are TRBV9 and TRBJ2-2; D is unresolved. There are 14 residues in the CDR3. CDR1 is SGDLS and CDR2 is YYNGEE in the germline V gene. The ends were cut back, 0 bases at V and 2 bases at J, with 5 bases in the middle. CDR3 DNA: TGTGCCAGCAGCGTAGTCGTTAACACCGGGGAGCTGTTTTTT. Encoded protein: CASSVVVNTGELFF.

This chain links TRBV28 with TRBJ2-7, with D unclear. The length of the CDR3 is 12 residues. The ends were cut back, 4 bases at V and 0 bases at J, with 4 bases in the middle. Germline V gene lookup returns CDR1 MDHEN and CDR2 SYDVKM. CDR3 nucleotides: TGTGCCAGCAGTTCAGACTCCTACGAGCAGTACTTC. Amino acid sequence: CASSSDSYEQYF.

This chain uses TRBV5-1 with TRBJ2-7; D is unclear. Trimming removed 4 bases from V and 6 bases from J, with 14 bases in between. The CDR3 is 13 residues long. From germline, CDR1 is SGHRS and CDR2 YFSETQ. The DNA for the CDR3 is TGCGCCAGCAGCCCCTCTTGGGGTGGCGAGCAGTACTTC. Translating it yields CASSPSWGGEQYF.

V is TRBV5-1 and J is TRBJ2-1; possibly TRBD2 for D (6 bases). V was trimmed by 4 bases and J by 5 bases, leaving 10 bases between them. The CDR3 totals 13 residues. CDR1 and CDR2 from the germline V gene are SGHRS and YFSETQ. The DNA for the CDR3 is TGCGCCAGCAGCCCGGGGGTAGACAATGAGCAGTTCTTC. It yields the protein CASSPGVDNEQFF.

The chain recombines TRBV5-1 with TRBJ2-7; D is possibly TRBD1 or TRBD2 (5 bases each). V lost 4 bases and J 6 bases, leaving 23 bases between the germline ends. CDR1 and CDR2 (germline): SGHRS, YFSETQ. This CDR3 has 16 amino acids. The CDR3 loop reads CASSPHGFGASGEQYF. The CDR3 region has the DNA TGCGCCAGCAGCCCCCACGGGTTCGGGGCGTCTGGCGAGCAGTACTTC.

This clone was observed a single time. V is TRBV9 and J is TRBJ1-3, with D unclear. The CDR3 sequence is 15 residues long. The germline V gene has CDR1 SGDLS and CDR2 YYNGEE. V lost 4 bases, J lost 0 bases, and 11 bases lay in between. The CDR3 bases are TGTGCCAGCAGCCCTGGAGTGGGCTCTGGAAACACCATATATTTT. It encodes CASSPGVGSGNTIYF.

V is TRBV7-8 and J is TRBJ1-5; D is uncertain. With 6 bases removed from V and 4 bases from J, the gap between germline ends came to 10 bases. CDR3 length equals 13 residues. CDR1 is SGHVS and CDR2 is FQNEAQ in the germline V gene. As DNA, the CDR3 is TGTGCCAGCAGTTCCAAGGTAAATCAGCCCCAGCATTTT. Its protein is CASSSKVNQPQHF.

V is TRBV11-3 and J is TRBJ2-3; the D gene is possibly TRBD2 (6 bases). Trimming left V 0 bases short and J 6 bases short, with 7 bases between. Germline lookup yields CDR1 SGHNT and CDR2 YENEEA. This CDR3 has 13 amino acids. Here the CDR3 DNA reads TGTGCCAGCAGCTTAGATGGGAGGGATACGCAGTATTTT. Amino acid sequence: CASSLDGRDTQYF.

This sequence joins TRBV19 and TRBJ1-2, with 10 bases fitting TRBD1. Trimming took 6 bases from V and 4 from J; bases not matched to a gene: 11. Germline V gives CDR1 LNHDA, CDR2 SQIVND (reference sequence). This CDR3 spans 16 amino acids. The CDR3 DNA follows: TGTGCCAGTAGCGTCTGGGCCCGGACAGGGGGCTATGGCTACACCTTC. This gives the protein CASSVWARTGGYGYTF. The full variable domain, its missing parts supplied by reference TRBV19 and TRBJ1-2, is DGGITQSPKYLFRKEGQNVTLSCEQNLNHDAMYWYRQDPGQGLRLIYYSQIVNDFQKGDIAEGYSVSREKKESFPLTVTSAQKNPTAFYLCASSVWARTGGYGYTFGSGTRLTVV.

This clone was observed once. The chain employs TRBV19 and TRBJ2-5; maybe TRBD2 (7 bases). Trimming removed 6 bases at V and 9 bases at J, with 17 bases between. There are 13 residues in the CDR3. In germline, CDR1 is LNHDA, CDR2 SQIVND (reference sequence). The DNA of the CDR3 is TGTGCCAGTAGCATGGGGGGGCCCATCGCCCAGTACTTC. Encoded protein: CASSMGGPIAQYF.

The V gene is TRBV25-1, the J gene TRBJ2-3, with 8 positions matching TRBD2. Germline V CDR1 and CDR2: MGHDK, SYGVNS. The CDR3 covers 16 residues. Losses at the gene ends were 1 base for V and 4 bases for J; bases not matched to a gene: 7. The CDR3, as DNA: TGTGCCAGCAGTGAATCGTGGACTAGCCTGGCAGATACGCAGTATTTT. It codes for CASSESWTSLADTQYF.

J is TRBJ2-6 and V is TRBV5-4; 9 bases fit TRBD1. Germline V gives CDR1 SGHNT, CDR2 YYREEE (reference sequence). The J segment lost 2 bases and the V segment lost 4 bases, leaving 4 bases of the junction unmatched. The CDR3 has 16 amino acids. Here the CDR3 reads CASSVNRGPGANVLTF. The CDR3 DNA reads as TGTGCCAGCAGCGTTAACAGGGGGCCTGGGGCCAACGTCCTGACTTTC.

This clone was found a few times. The chain employs TRBV7-9 and TRBJ2-3, with D possibly matching TRBD2 (8 bases). Germline V lookup: CDR1 SEHNR, CDR2 FQNEAQ (reference sequence). The V and J ends lost 3 bases and 5 bases respectively, with 21 bases between them. This CDR3 is 17 amino acids long. CDR3 in DNA: TGTGCCAGCAGCTTCAGGGGGGTAGCGGGACTAAAAGATACGCAGTATTTT. Amino acids: CASSFRGVAGLKDTQYF.

The rearrangement links TRBV6-5 to TRBJ1-3; weak D call: TRBD1 (6 bases). The CDR3 contains 15 residues. V lost 7 bases to trimming and J lost 0 bases, with 13 bases between them. Germline CDR1 and CDR2: MNHEY and SVGAGI. CDR3 coding DNA: TGTGCCAGCAAAATAACAGGGAGCTCTGGAAACACCATATATTTT. Amino acid sequence: CASKITGSSGNTIYF.

Concerning this clone itself: Other DNA sequences from this sample encode an identical CDR3 as well. The CDR3 nucleotides are TGCGCCAGCAGCTCCGGTAGTTCCGGGGAGCAGTACTTC. This translates into CASSSGSSGEQYF. The rearrangement links TRBV5-1 to TRBJ2-7; the D is unclear. V was clipped by 3 bases and J by 7 bases, with 14 bases between them. The CDR3 covers 13 residues. Germline CDR1 SGHRS, CDR2 YFSETQ.